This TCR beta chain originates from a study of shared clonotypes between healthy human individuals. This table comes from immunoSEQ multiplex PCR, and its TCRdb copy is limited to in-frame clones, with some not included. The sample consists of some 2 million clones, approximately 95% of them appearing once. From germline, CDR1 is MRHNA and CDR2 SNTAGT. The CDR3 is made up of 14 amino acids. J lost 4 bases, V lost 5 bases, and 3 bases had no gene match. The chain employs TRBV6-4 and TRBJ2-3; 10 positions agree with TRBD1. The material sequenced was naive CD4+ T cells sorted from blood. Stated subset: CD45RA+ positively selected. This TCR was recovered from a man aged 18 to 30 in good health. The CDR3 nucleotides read TGTGCCAGCAGTCATGGACAGGGGGCAGATACGCAGTATTTT. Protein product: CASSHGQGADTQYF.